The 12 T cell receptor beta chains given below trace back to one sample, sequenced in a study of cytomegalovirus exposure and HLA in healthy donors. With 60 Vbeta and 13 Jbeta primers, the PCR was carried out. Repertoires were generated with immunoSEQ multiplex PCR, while TCRdb's copy carries only in-frame clones and drops some. The table shows approximately 85,000 clones, with approximately 72% occurring only once. Sequencing was done on a sample of PBMCs. The receptor source for this set is a woman between 40 and 50 years old in good health and CMV-seropositive.

The chain is built from TRBV6-4 and TRBJ1-4; TRBD1 might be the D (5 bases). CDR1 is MRHNA and CDR2 is SNTAGT in the germline V gene. Trimming left V 3 bases short and J 2 bases short, with 10 bases between. This CDR3 comprises 15 residues. The CDR3 DNA reads as TGTGCCAGCAGTGAAATGGGGGGGACTAATGAAAAACTGTTTTTT. Protein: CASSEMGGTNEKLFF.

In this sample, this clone turned up a few times. Other nucleotide sequences in the sample specify the same CDR3. This chain connects TRBV27 to TRBJ2-2; D perhaps matches TRBD1 (6 bases). Germline CDR1 reads MNHEY; CDR2 reads SMNVEV (reference sequence). Deletions cut 7 bases from V and 1 base from J, with 10 bases between. This CDR3 comprises 14 residues. The DNA for the CDR3 is TGTGCCAGCAAACAGGGTGGGAACACCGGGGAGCTGTTTTTT. Amino acid sequence: CASKQGGNTGELFF.

V is TRBV5-6 and J is TRBJ2-3, with 7 positions matching TRBD2. With V trimmed by 4 bases and J by 0 bases, 8 bases remained unmatched. The CDR3 length is 16 residues. Germline CDR1 SGHDT, CDR2 YYEEEE. Written as DNA, the CDR3 is TGTGCCAGCAGCCATGGACTAGGGACTAGCACAGATACGCAGTATTTT. Translating it yields CASSHGLGTSTDTQYF. The whole variable domain, remainder taken from reference TRBV5-6 and TRBJ2-3, is DAGVTQSPTHLIKTRGQQVTLRCSPKSGHDTVSWYQQALGQGPQFIFQYYEEEERQRGNFPDRFSGHQFPNYSSELNVNALLLGDSALYLCASSHGLGTSTDTQYFGPGTRLTVL.

The V gene is TRBV10-1, the J gene TRBJ2-1; 10 bases fit TRBD2. CDR1 and CDR2 from the germline V gene are WNHNN and SYGVQD (reference sequence). This CDR3 region has 17 residues. V lost 0 bases to trimming and J lost 1 base; unmatched junction nucleotides: 3. The CDR3 loop reads CASSESTSGPSYNEQFF. Written as DNA, the CDR3 is TGCGCCAGCAGTGAGTCGACTAGCGGGCCTTCCTACAATGAGCAGTTCTTC.

This clone came up a few times. This rearrangement joins TRBV30 to TRBJ1-2, with a tentative D call TRBD1 (6 bases). In germline, CDR1 is GTSNPN, CDR2 SVGIG (reference sequence). CDR3 length: 19 residues. V was cut by 3 bases and J by 4 bases, with 30 bases left in between. Here the CDR3 DNA reads TGTGCCTGGAGGGGAACACAGGGTCCGTCTTACCAAACCACCTATGGCTACACCTTC. This gives the protein CAWRGTQGPSYQTTYGYTF.

The CDR3 region is CALGGGVMNTEAFF. In nucleotides, the CDR3 is TGTGCCTTAGGGGGGGGAGTGATGAACACTGAAGCTTTCTTT. The rearrangement joins TRBV30 to TRBJ1-1; D perhaps matches TRBD1 (6 bases). CDR3 length: 14 residues. Per the germline V gene, CDR1 is GTSNPN and CDR2 is SVGIG (reference sequence). The V and J ends lost 7 bases and 0 bases respectively, with 15 bases between them.

This clone was counted once. This sequence joins TRBV7-6 and TRBJ2-2; the match to TRBD2 covers 9 bases. The CDR3 has 15 amino acids. In germline, CDR1 is SGHVS, CDR2 FNYEAQ. V lost 5 bases and J lost 4; bases outside the gene matches: 5. The CDR3 region is CASSLSGGGTGELFF. Here the CDR3 DNA reads TGTGCCAGCAGCCTTAGCGGGGGTGGCACCGGGGAGCTGTTTTTT.

V is TRBV27 and J is TRBJ2-2; D might be TRBD2 (5 bases). Between the trimmed V and J ends, which lost 5 bases and 2 bases, there was a span of 12 bases. This CDR3 has 15 amino acids. Germline lookup yields CDR1 MNHEY and CDR2 SMNVEV (reference sequence). The CDR3 loop is CASSPGRGNTGELFF. The CDR3 DNA reads TGTGCCAGCAGTCCAGGACGGGGAAACACCGGGGAGCTGTTTTTT.

CDR3 region: CASSGGDTEAFF. The CDR3 bases are TGTGCCAGCAGCGGGGGGGACACTGAAGCTTTCTTT. The rearrangement joins TRBV9 to TRBJ1-1; tentatively, D is TRBD1 (5 bases). The germline V gene encodes CDR1 SGDLS and CDR2 YYNGEE. V lost 3 bases and J lost 3, with 6 bases in between. The CDR3 loop spans 12 amino acids.

This rearrangement joins TRBV4-2 to TRBJ1-2, with D unresolved. Germline CDR1 is LGHNA and CDR2 is YNFKEQ. The CDR3 runs to 16 residues. Trimming shortened V by 0 bases and J by 4 bases, and 15 bases separated the two germline ends. Here the CDR3 DNA reads TGTGCCAGCAGCCAAGATATGGGAGGGATTACCTATGGCTACACCTTC. Translation: CASSQDMGGITYGYTF.

V and J are TRBV6-1 and TRBJ2-3; maybe TRBD2 (5 bases). V lost 3 bases and J lost 1, with 11 bases in between. The CDR3 length is 15 residues. In germline, CDR1 is MNHNS, CDR2 SASEGT. The CDR3 sequence is CASSERAARTDTQYF. The DNA of the CDR3 is TGTGCCAGCAGTGAGCGGGCGGCCCGCACAGATACGCAGTATTTT.

The chain has TRBV28 and TRBJ1-2, with 9 bases lining up with TRBD1. This CDR3 region has 14 residues. The junction had 9 bases not matched to a gene; V was cut back by 6 bases and J by 7 bases. Germline V gene lookup returns CDR1 MDHEN and CDR2 SYDVKM. The CDR3, as DNA: TGTGCCAGCAGGCTAAACGGACAGGGGTGTGGCTACACCTTC. Its translation is CASRLNGQGCGYTF.